A selection of T cell receptor beta chains follows, all from one sample in a study of T cells in Graves' hyperthyroidism and ophthalmopathy. Via MiXCR, TCRdb re-called the multiplex PCR reads, giving one row per CDR3 protein. The sample holds more than 550,000 distinct CDR3 sequences; 18% are singletons and the top ten take approximately 15%. Sequenced material: blood. These receptor sequences come from a woman aged 45-65 years with Graves' hyperthyroidism that later progressed to Graves' ophthalmopathy. Each CDR3 is given with its conserved first and last residue. Fields, in order: D gene, V gene, J gene, clone size, CDR3 protein, CDR3 DNA. The D gene is left open where the match is weak. Only some rows state a clone size, as once, few, many or a class for expanded clones.

NA	TRBV20-1	TRBJ2-7	NA	CSATLDVDYEQYF	TGCAGTGCTACCCTGGACGTGGACTACGAGCAGTACTTC
NA	TRBV9	TRBJ2-3	few	CASSVEGGTDTQYF	TGTGCCAGCAGCGTAGAAGGGGGCACAGATACGCAGTATTTT
NA	TRBV12-3/TRBV12-4	TRBJ2-5	NA	CASSFLVETQYF	TGTGCCAGCAGTTTTTTGGTAGAGACCCAGTACTTC
NA	TRBV5-5	TRBJ1-1	few	CASSLWDNLSDTEAFF	TGTGCCAGCAGCTTGTGGGACAATCTGTCGGACACTGAAGCTTTCTTT
NA	TRBV5-6	TRBJ1-2	NA	CASSLFGRTNYGYTF	TGTGCCAGCAGCTTGTTCGGCAGAACTAACTATGGCTACACCTTC
NA	TRBV27	TRBJ2-7	few	CASSSRGTSVPIQQYF	TGTGCCAGCAGTTCACGCGGGACATCGGTCCCGATCCAGCAGTACTTC
TRBD2	TRBV5-1	TRBJ2-2	NA	CASSLTALAGGTGELFF	TGCGCCAGCAGCTTGACCGCTCTAGCGGGGGGGACCGGGGAGCTGTTTTTT
NA	TRBV30	TRBJ2-7	NA	CAWSWDSYEQHF	TGTGCCTGGAGTTGGGACTCGTACGAGCAGCACTTC
TRBD2	TRBV29-1	TRBJ2-7	few	CSVKRGDGYEQYF	TGCAGCGTTAAGCGGGGGGATGGTTACGAGCAGTACTTC
NA	TRBV7-9	TRBJ1-1	NA	CASSFPAHTEAFF	TGTGCCAGCAGCTTTCCAGCCCACACTGAAGCTTTCTTT
NA	TRBV5-1	TRBJ2-2	NA	CASSFVAGVPGELFF	TGCGCCAGCAGCTTCGTGGCAGGGGTTCCCGGGGAGCTGTTTTTT
NA	TRBV7-9	TRBJ2-7	NA	CASSLSQDPYEQYF	TGTGCCAGCAGCTTATCACAGGACCCCTACGAGCAGTACTTC
NA	TRBV10-3	TRBJ1-2	many	CAISRLTEGYGYTF	TGTGCCATCAGTCGACTCACGGAGGGCTATGGCTACACCTTC
TRBD1	TRBV19	TRBJ1-4	NA	CASSILQGAGDEKLFF	TGTGCCAGTAGTATTTTACAGGGGGCAGGGGACGAAAAACTGTTTTTT
NA	TRBV27	TRBJ1-4	few	CASSLVINEKLFF	TGTGCCAGCAGTTTAGTAATCAATGAAAAACTGTTTTTT
TRBD2	TRBV6-1	TRBJ2-3	NA	CASSETSGGSDTQYF	TGTGCCAGCAGTGAGACTAGCGGGGGATCAGATACGCAGTATTTT
NA	TRBV30	TRBJ1-5	many	CAWSTTVSNQPQHF	TGTGCCTGGAGTACGACGGTTAGCAATCAGCCCCAGCATTTT
NA	TRBV27	TRBJ2-3	NA	CASSETRPSTDTQYF	TGTGCCAGCAGTGAGACACGGCCTAGCACAGATACGCAGTATTTT
NA	TRBV27	TRBJ1-2	NA	CASTPSGRFYGYTF	TGTGCCAGCACCCCCTCGGGCAGGTTCTATGGCTACACCTTC
TRBD2	TRBV6-1	TRBJ2-2	NA	CASSEVGGLAVPNTGELFF	TGTGCCAGCAGTGAAGTAGGAGGACTAGCGGTCCCTAACACCGGGGAGCTGTTTTTT
NA	TRBV19	TRBJ1-1	few	CASPGWGHEAFF	TGTGCCAGTCCCGGATGGGGGCATGAAGCTTTCTTT
NA	TRBV3-1	TRBJ1-6	many	CASSQVGNSSPLHF	TGTGCCAGCAGCCAAGTGGGGAACAGTTCACCCCTCCACTTT
NA	TRBV12-3/TRBV12-4	TRBJ1-2	many	CASRRNSVSFYGYTF	TGTGCCAGCAGGCGCAACAGCGTATCGTTCTATGGCTACACCTTC
NA	TRBV12-3/TRBV12-4	TRBJ1-4	many	CASSLRQGDDEKLFF	TGTGCCAGCAGTTTACGGCAGGGAGATGATGAAAAACTGTTTTTT
NA	TRBV19	TRBJ1-2	NA	CASSSSAGPVDYGYTF	TGTGCCAGTAGCTCGTCAGCTGGTCCGGTGGACTATGGCTACACCTTC
TRBD1	TRBV29-1	TRBJ2-3	few	CSAPDRGRTDTQYF	TGCAGCGCCCCGGACAGGGGGCGGACAGATACGCAGTATTTT
NA	TRBV7-2	TRBJ1-2	NA	CASSPATANYGYTF	TGTGCCAGCAGCCCGGCGACCGCTAACTATGGCTACACCTTC
NA	TRBV29-1	TRBJ1-1	NA	CSVEGDWDTEAFF	TGCAGCGTTGAGGGGGACTGGGACACTGAAGCTTTCTTT
NA	TRBV27	TRBJ2-1	NA	CASSLSFGALSYNEQFF	TGTGCCAGCAGTTTATCTTTCGGGGCCCTATCCTACAATGAGCAGTTCTTC
NA	TRBV12-3/TRBV12-4	TRBJ1-5	few	CASSNTGLNQPQHF	TGTGCCAGCAGTAATACAGGGCTCAATCAGCCCCAGCATTTT
NA	TRBV7-2	TRBJ2-7	NA	CASSFGSRGPSYEQYF	TGCGCCAGCAGCTTTGGTTCGCGGGGGCCCTCCTACGAGCAGTACTTC
TRBD1	TRBV12-3/TRBV12-4	TRBJ2-5	many	CASSIPGQGWKETQYF	TGTGCCAGCAGTATCCCGGGACAGGGGTGGAAAGAGACCCAGTACTTC
TRBD1	TRBV2	TRBJ1-1	NA	CASSKQGGNTEAFF	TGTGCCAGCAGCAAACAGGGGGGAAACACTGAAGCTTTCTTT
NA	TRBV29-1	TRBJ2-7	few	CSVGRYREEQYF	TGCAGCGTTGGGCGTTACCGGGAGGAGCAGTACTTC